The 14 T cell receptor beta chains given below trace back to one sample, sequenced in a study. TCRdb re-called the reads with MiXCR, one entry per CDR3 protein. The table shows some 5,500 distinct CDR3 sequences, with around 8.8% occurring only once. The specimen sequenced was CD4+ T cells from synovial fluid. These receptors came from a human donor with rheumatoid arthritis.

This clonotype was recorded at least ten times. The chain joins TRBV3-1 to TRBJ2-1; 8 bases agree with TRBD2. V was clipped by 2 bases and J by 8 bases; unmatched bases: 11. The germline V gene encodes CDR1 LGHDT and CDR2 YNNKEL (reference sequence). The CDR3 is 16 residues long. The CDR3 nucleotides read TGTGCCAGCAGCCAATTTCTCAGCGGGAGTAGCTATGAGCAGTTCTTC. This codes for CASSQFLSGSSYEQFF.

The sample holds many counts of this clonotype. The chain uses TRBV12-3 or TRBV12-4 and TRBJ1-2; no clear D. CDR3 size: 12 residues. Trimming pared 3 bases from V and 5 bases from J, leaving 7 bases between. CDR3 DNA: TGTGCCAGCAGTTTGGCCGGGTATGGCTACACCTTC. This gives the protein CASSLAGYGYTF.

This clonotype was seen many times. The chain's CDR3 is CSASVPQETQYF. The CDR3 DNA reads TGCAGTGCTAGCGTACCTCAAGAGACCCAGTACTTC. The V call is TRBV20-1, the J call TRBJ2-5; no reliable D call. V was shortened by 3 bases and J by 2 bases, with 7 bases between the two germline ends. There are 12 residues in the CDR3. The germline gives CDR1 DFQATT, CDR2 SNEGSKA (reference sequence).

This clonotype is medium-sized (0.01 to 0.1%) within its sample. This chain uses TRBV7-3 with TRBJ2-1, with TRBD2 matching 7 bases. Germline V lookup: CDR1 SGHTA, CDR2 FQGTGA. The CDR3 consists of 15 residues. J was trimmed by 5 bases and V by 2 bases; bases with no gene match: 6. This CDR3 reads CASSLSAGSHNEQFF. Written as DNA, the CDR3 is TGTGCCAGCAGCTTATCAGCGGGATCTCACAATGAGCAGTTCTTC. Together with reference TRBV7-3 and TRBJ2-1, the CDR3 gives the full variable domain: GAGVSQTPSNKVTEKGKYVELRCDPISGHTALYWYRQSLGQGPEFLIYFQGTGAADDSGLPNDRFFAVRPEGSVSTLKIQRTERGDSAVYLCASSLSAGSHNEQFFGPGTRLTVL.

In its sample, this clonotype is large. The V and J genes are TRBV11-3 and TRBJ2-7; D is ambiguous. From germline, CDR1 is SGHNT and CDR2 YENEEA. Deletions cut 2 bases from V and 4 bases from J, with 3 bases between. The CDR3 contains 11 residues. CDR3 region: CASSLQYEQYF. Written as DNA, the CDR3 is TGTGCCAGCAGCTTACAATACGAGCAGTACTTC. Full variable domain (outside the CDR3, taken from reference TRBV11-3 and TRBJ2-7): EAGVVQSPRYKIIEKKQPVAFWCNPISGHNTLYWYLQNLGQGPELLIRYENEEAVDDSQLPKDRFSAERLKGVDSTLKIQPAELGDSAVYLCASSLQYEQYFGPGTRLTVT.

This clonotype counts as large. This sequence joins TRBV11-2 and TRBJ2-1, with TRBD1 as a possible D gene (5 bases). There are 16 residues in the CDR3. V lost 2 bases to trimming and J lost 7 bases, with 18 bases between them. Germline V lookup: CDR1 SGHAT, CDR2 FQNNGV. The DNA of the CDR3 is TGTGCCAGCAGCTTAATGGACATGAAAATCGGTAATGAGCAGTTCTTC. Translating gives CASSLMDMKIGNEQFF.

This clonotype is classed as large (0.1 to 1%). The genes are TRBV3-1 and TRBJ1-3, with D possibly TRBD1 on 5 matching bases. This CDR3 is 17 amino acids long. Trimming stripped 0 bases from V and 1 base from J, with 13 bases between. Germline values: CDR1 LGHDT, CDR2 YNNKEL (reference sequence). DNA of the CDR3: TGTGCCAGCAGCCAAGACGGAGGGACCTTATCTGGAAACACCATATATTTT. Translation: CASSQDGGTLSGNTIYF.

The V and J genes are TRBV11-2 and TRBJ2-7, with 10 bases identical to TRBD2. Germline lookup yields CDR1 SGHAT and CDR2 FQNNGV. The CDR3 loop spans 15 amino acids. After removal of 5 bases from V and 5 bases from J, the junction contained 9 bases not matched to a gene. In DNA form, the CDR3 reads TGTGCCAGCAGCCCTCTAGCGGGAGTCGTCAACGAGCAGTACTTC. This codes for CASSPLAGVVNEQYF. Supplemented by reference TRBV11-2 and TRBJ2-7, the full variable domain reads EAGVAQSPRYKIIEKRQSVAFWCNPISGHATLYWYQQILGQGPKLLIQFQNNGVVDDSQLPKDRFSAERLKGVDSTLKIQPAKLEDSAVYLCASSPLAGVVNEQYFGPGTRLTVT.

In this sample, this clonotype is medium-sized. The CDR3 DNA follows: TGCGCCAGCAGCTGGACCGGGACCGATACCTACGAGCAGTACTTC. This encodes CASSWTGTDTYEQYF. This sequence joins TRBV5-1 and TRBJ2-7, with D possibly being TRBD1 or TRBD2 (5 bases each). Germline CDR1 reads SGHRS; CDR2 reads YFSETQ. This CDR3 contains 15 residues. With 3 bases removed from V and 2 bases from J, the gap between germline ends came to 15 bases.

This clonotype was recorded at least ten times. The rearrangement uses TRBV7-2 and TRBJ2-1, with no clear D. The CDR3 is 15 amino acids. The V gene's germline CDR1 is SGHTA and CDR2 FQGNSA. Trimming removed 5 bases at V and 1 base at J, with 12 bases between. In nucleotides, the CDR3 is TGTGCCAGCAGCGCAAGGACGACTTCCTACAATGAGCAGTTCTTC. It translates to CASSARTTSYNEQFF.

This clonotype ranks as medium-sized. Here the CDR3 DNA reads TGTGCCAGCAGCTTAGTGGGGATAGCGGGATCACAGTTCTTC. Protein: CASSLVGIAGSQFF. The rearrangement uses TRBV7-2 and TRBJ2-1; 8 bases line up with TRBD2. The V gene's germline CDR1 is SGHTA and CDR2 FQGNSA. The CDR3 covers 14 residues. Trimming cost V 1 base and J 13 bases; bases outside gene matches: 9.

Ten or more counts support this clonotype. CDR3 in DNA: TGTGCCACCAGTGATTATAACAATGAGCAGTTCTTC. Encoded protein: CATSDYNNEQFF. J is TRBJ2-1 and V is TRBV24-1, with no clear D. Trimming cost V 2 bases and J 5 bases, with 3 bases left between them. Germline CDR1 and CDR2: KGHDR and SFDVKD. The CDR3 sequence is 12 residues long.

This clonotype was recorded a few times. The J gene is TRBJ2-2, the V gene TRBV19; 11 bases line up with TRBD2. Losses at the gene ends were 8 bases for V and 5 bases for J; bases not matched to a gene: 4. Germline-derived CDR1 and CDR2 are LNHDA and SQIVND (reference sequence). CDR3 length: 14 amino acids. CDR3: CASALAGGTGELFF. The CDR3 DNA is TGTGCCAGTGCGCTAGCGGGAGGTACCGGGGAGCTGTTTTTT. Complete variable domain (other parts from reference TRBV19 and TRBJ2-2): DGGITQSPKYLFRKEGQNVTLSCEQNLNHDAMYWYRQDPGQGLRLIYYSQIVNDFQKGDIAEGYSVSREKKESFPLTVTSAQKNPTAFYLCASALAGGTGELFFGEGSRLTVL.

This clonotype is termed medium-sized (0.01 to 0.1%). The V call is TRBV29-1, the J call TRBJ2-7, with a weak D call TRBD1 (6 bases). V was cut by 4 bases and J by 1 base, with 11 bases left in between. Germline V gene sequence: CDR1 SQVTM, CDR2 ANQGSEA. The CDR3 covers 13 residues. The CDR3 reads CSVASTGSYEQYF. CDR3 in DNA: TGCAGCGTTGCTAGTACAGGGTCCTACGAGCAGTACTTC.